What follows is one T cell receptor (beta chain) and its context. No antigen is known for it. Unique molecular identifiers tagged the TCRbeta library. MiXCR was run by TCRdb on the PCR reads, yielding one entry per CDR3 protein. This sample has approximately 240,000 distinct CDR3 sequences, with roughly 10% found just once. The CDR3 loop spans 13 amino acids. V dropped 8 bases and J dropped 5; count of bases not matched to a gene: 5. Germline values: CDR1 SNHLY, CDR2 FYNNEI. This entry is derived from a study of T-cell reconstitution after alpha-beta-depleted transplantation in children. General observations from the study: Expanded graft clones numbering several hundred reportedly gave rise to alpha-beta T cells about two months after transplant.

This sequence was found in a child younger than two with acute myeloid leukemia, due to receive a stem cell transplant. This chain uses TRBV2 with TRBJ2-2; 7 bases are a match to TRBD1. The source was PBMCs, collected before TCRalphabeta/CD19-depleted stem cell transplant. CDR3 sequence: CASSGQLTGELFF. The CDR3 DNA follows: TGTGCCAGCTCGGGACAGCTTACCGGGGAGCTGTTTTTT.